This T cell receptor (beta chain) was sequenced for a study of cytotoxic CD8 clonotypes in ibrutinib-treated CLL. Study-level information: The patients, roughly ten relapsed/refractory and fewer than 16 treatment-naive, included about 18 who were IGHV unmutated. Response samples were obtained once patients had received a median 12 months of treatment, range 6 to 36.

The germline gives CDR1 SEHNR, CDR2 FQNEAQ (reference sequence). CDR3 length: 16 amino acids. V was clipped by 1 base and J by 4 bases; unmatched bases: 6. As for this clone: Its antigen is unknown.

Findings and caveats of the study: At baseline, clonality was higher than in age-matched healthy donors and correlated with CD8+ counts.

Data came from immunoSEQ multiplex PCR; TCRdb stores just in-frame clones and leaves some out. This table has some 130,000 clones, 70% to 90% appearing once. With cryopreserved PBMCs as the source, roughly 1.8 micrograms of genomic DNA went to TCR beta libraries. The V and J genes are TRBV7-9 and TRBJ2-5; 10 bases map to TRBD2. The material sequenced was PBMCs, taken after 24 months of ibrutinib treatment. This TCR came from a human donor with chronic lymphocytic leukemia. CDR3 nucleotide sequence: TGTGCCAGCAGCTTAGAACGTCTAGCGGGAGTAGAGACCCAGTACTTC. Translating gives CASSLERLAGVETQYF. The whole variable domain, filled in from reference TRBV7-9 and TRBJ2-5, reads DTGVSQNPRHKITKRGQNVTFRCDPISEHNRLYWYRQTLGQGPEFLTYFQNEAQLEKSRLLSDRFSAERPKGSFSTLEIQRTEQGDSAMYLCASSLERLAGVETQYFGPGTRLLVL.